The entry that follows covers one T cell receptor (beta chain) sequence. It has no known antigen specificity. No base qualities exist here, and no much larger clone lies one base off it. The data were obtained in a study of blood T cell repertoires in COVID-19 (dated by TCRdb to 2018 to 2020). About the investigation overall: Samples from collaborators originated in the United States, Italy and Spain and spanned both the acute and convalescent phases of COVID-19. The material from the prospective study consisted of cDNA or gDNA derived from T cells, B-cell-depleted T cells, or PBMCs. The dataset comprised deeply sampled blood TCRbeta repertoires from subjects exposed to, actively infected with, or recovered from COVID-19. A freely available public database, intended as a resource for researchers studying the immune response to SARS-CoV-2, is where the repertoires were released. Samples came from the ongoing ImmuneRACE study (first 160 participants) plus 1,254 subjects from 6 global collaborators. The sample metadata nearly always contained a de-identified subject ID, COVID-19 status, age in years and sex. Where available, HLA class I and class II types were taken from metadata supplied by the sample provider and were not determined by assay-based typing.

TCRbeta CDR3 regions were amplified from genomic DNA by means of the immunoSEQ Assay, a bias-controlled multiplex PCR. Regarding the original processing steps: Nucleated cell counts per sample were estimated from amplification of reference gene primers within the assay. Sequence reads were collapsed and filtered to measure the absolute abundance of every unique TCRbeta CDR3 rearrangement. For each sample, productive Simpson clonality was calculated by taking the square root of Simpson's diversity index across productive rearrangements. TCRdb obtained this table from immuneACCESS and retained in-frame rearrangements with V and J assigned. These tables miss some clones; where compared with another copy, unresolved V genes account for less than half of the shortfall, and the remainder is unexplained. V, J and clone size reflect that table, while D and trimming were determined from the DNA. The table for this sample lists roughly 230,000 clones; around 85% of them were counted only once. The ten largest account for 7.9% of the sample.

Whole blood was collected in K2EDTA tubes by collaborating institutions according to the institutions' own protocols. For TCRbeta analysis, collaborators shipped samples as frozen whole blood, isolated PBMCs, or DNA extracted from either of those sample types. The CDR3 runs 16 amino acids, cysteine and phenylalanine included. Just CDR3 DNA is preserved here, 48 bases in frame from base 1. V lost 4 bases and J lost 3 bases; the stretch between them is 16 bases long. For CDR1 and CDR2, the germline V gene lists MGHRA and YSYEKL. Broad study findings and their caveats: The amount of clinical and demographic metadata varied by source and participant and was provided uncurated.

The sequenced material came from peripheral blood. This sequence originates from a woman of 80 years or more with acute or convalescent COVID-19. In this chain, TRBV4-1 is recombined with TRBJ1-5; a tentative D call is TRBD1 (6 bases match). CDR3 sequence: CASSPRPYRDNQPQHF. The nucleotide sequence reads TGCGCCAGCAGCCCCCGGCCATACAGGGACAATCAGCCCCAGCATTTT.